This T cell receptor beta chain was captured by sequencing in a study of T cell repertoires in cytomegalovirus infection. Study at large: Signatures in public TCR beta sequences pointed to both CMV infection and matching HLA type.

Study-level points and caveats: HLA-C-restricted CMV-specific TCR beta clonotypes were dominant in the ex vivo response. Totalled public TCR beta family frequency picked out people who carried CMV plus the relevant HLA.

Trimming stripped 3 bases from V and 3 bases from J, with 16 bases between. CDR3 length equals 15 residues. Germline assignment: CDR1 DFQATT and CDR2 SNEGSKA (reference sequence). A word on this clonotype: Its antigen is not known.

TCRdb recomputed calls from the reads with MiXCR, one row per CDR3 protein. Here the sample spans 300,000 to 400,000 distinct CDR3 sequences, 15% to 20% being singletons. The V call is TRBV20-1, the J call TRBJ2-3; D could derive from TRBD1 or TRBD2 (6 bases each). This clonotype originated in a human donor in good health (CMV status not recorded). Some clones in this sample may be carry-over from other donors' samples. The specimen sequenced was PBMCs. DNA for the CDR3: TGCAGTGCTAGTGAGGGGGGCGGGGAAACAGATACGCAGTATTTT. Protein sequence: CSASEGGGETDTQYF.